Below, 25 T cell receptor beta chains from the same sample are listed, as sequenced in a study of identifying expanded T cells in peripheral blood. Here immunoSEQ multiplex PCR was the method, and the copy in TCRdb shows in-frame clones only, minus some. The sample gives some 100,000 clones, 80% to 90% of which show up once; more than 5.5% is in the top ten. Source material: blood. The receptors were gathered from a person aged 18 to 75 in good health.

The gene calls are TRBV7-2 and TRBJ2-2; either TRBD1 or TRBD2 may fit D (5 bases each). Trimming left V 5 bases short and J 1 base short, with 11 bases between. The V gene's germline CDR1 is SGHTA and CDR2 FQGNSA. There are 15 residues in the CDR3. CDR3 bases: TGTGCCAGCAGCCAGGGACGGTTGAACACCGGGGAGCTGTTTTTT. Protein product: CASSQGRLNTGELFF.

J is TRBJ1-1 and V is TRBV5-4; D gene unclear. Germline assignment: CDR1 SGHNT and CDR2 YYREEE (reference sequence). The CDR3 covers 14 residues. The V gene lost 4 bases and the J gene lost 1 base, with 11 bases spanning the gap. CDR3 nucleotide sequence: TGTGCCAGCAGCCCGGGCTGGTCGAACACTGAAGCTTTCTTT. Its translation: CASSPGWSNTEAFF.

V and J are TRBV15 and TRBJ2-5; the match to TRBD2 covers 7 bases. The CDR3 spans 18 residues. Trimming removed 0 bases from V and 5 bases from J; junction bases left unmatched: 15. Germline CDR1 and CDR2: LNHNV and YYDKDF (reference sequence). The CDR3 DNA follows: TGTGCCACCAGCAGAGATATAGGCGGGGGTCCTATCGGGGAGACCCAGTACTTC. Translating it yields CATSRDIGGGPIGETQYF.

In the case of this clone: Different DNA sequences within this sample yield the same CDR3. This chain uses TRBV5-1 with TRBJ2-1, with D maybe TRBD2 (5 bases). There are 13 residues in the CDR3. Trimming took 4 bases from V and 4 from J, leaving 9 bases between them. Germline CDR1 reads SGHRS; CDR2 reads YFSETQ. CDR3 residues: CASSLSGYNEQFF. The CDR3 DNA is TGCGCCAGCAGCCTGTCGGGGTACAATGAGCAGTTCTTC.

J is TRBJ2-1 and V is TRBV9, with 9 bases aligning to TRBD1. This CDR3 contains 19 residues. V lost 1 base, J lost 3 bases, and 14 bases stayed unmatched. Germline V CDR1 and CDR2: SGDLS, YYNGEE. CDR3 residues: CASSVSLTTGQGSYNEQFF. In DNA, the CDR3 is TGTGCCAGCAGCGTATCTCTCACCACTGGACAGGGGAGCTACAATGAGCAGTTCTTC.

The table lists this clone with a count of one. The V call is TRBV11-3, the J call TRBJ2-5; 10 bases map to TRBD1. J lost 2 bases, V lost 7 bases, and 7 bases had no gene match. Germline V gene data show CDR1 as SGHNT and CDR2 as YENEEA. The CDR3 totals 15 residues. The CDR3 reads CASTRTGGLQETQYF. The CDR3 DNA is TGTGCCAGCACCAGGACAGGGGGATTGCAAGAGACCCAGTACTTC.

The genes are TRBV19 and TRBJ1-2, with 12 bases aligning to TRBD1. Germline V CDR1 and CDR2: LNHDA, SQIVND (reference sequence). The V gene end was trimmed by 4 bases and the J gene end by 6 bases; junction bases not matched to a gene: 6. The CDR3 is made up of 15 amino acids. For the CDR3, the DNA is TGTGCCAGTAGTAAGAGCCGGGACAGGGGGCATGGCTACACCTTC. Amino acid sequence: CASSKSRDRGHGYTF.

The chain uses TRBV10-2 and TRBJ1-2; the D is unclear. The CDR3 length is 15 residues. Germline V gene sequence: CDR1 WSHSY, CDR2 SAAADI. V gave up 2 bases and J gave up 0 bases, with 10 bases separating them. In nucleotides, the CDR3 is TGCGCCAGCAGTGAGGTGGGCATAGCTAACTATGGCTACACCTTC. Translation gives CASSEVGIANYGYTF.

V gene TRBV14 combines with J gene TRBJ2-1; unclear D gene. From germline, CDR1 is SGHDN and CDR2 FVKESK. The CDR3 contains 13 residues. Deletions cut 4 bases from V and 7 bases from J, with 11 bases between. CDR3 bases: TGTGCCAGCAGCCGGGATTGGGTGAATGAGCAGTTCTTC. This codes for CASSRDWVNEQFF.

The chain uses TRBV7-8 and TRBJ1-3, with D possibly TRBD1 on 5 matching bases. This CDR3 comprises 15 residues. Germline V gene sequence: CDR1 SGHVS, CDR2 FQNEAQ. The ends were cut back, 5 bases at V and 2 bases at J, with 13 bases in the middle. CDR3 residues: CASSGRGGAGNTIYF. The CDR3 nucleotides are TGTGCCAGCAGCGGTAGAGGAGGGGCTGGAAACACCATATATTTT.

This chain uses TRBV5-4 with TRBJ1-5; D possibly corresponds to TRBD1 (5 bases). In germline, CDR1 is SGHNT, CDR2 YYREEE (reference sequence). This CDR3 has 13 residues. The V end was cut by 4 bases, the J end by 5 bases, with 10 bases between. The CDR3 protein is CASSLDTHQPQHF. The CDR3 nucleotides are TGTGCCAGCAGCCTGGACACGCATCAGCCCCAGCATTTT.

The V gene is TRBV19, the J gene TRBJ2-7; D is perhaps TRBD1 (6 bases). CDR1 is LNHDA, CDR2 SQIVND, per germline (reference sequence). The V end was cut by 0 bases, the J end by 1 base, with 19 bases between. CDR3 length: 18 amino acids. This CDR3 is CASSIDLAYGRGSYEQYF. The CDR3 region has the DNA TGTGCCAGTAGTATAGATCTGGCCTATGGCAGGGGATCCTACGAGCAGTACTTC. Supplemented by reference TRBV19 and TRBJ2-7, the full variable domain reads DGGITQSPKYLFRKEGQNVTLSCEQNLNHDAMYWYRQDPGQGLRLIYYSQIVNDFQKGDIAEGYSVSREKKESFPLTVTSAQKNPTAFYLCASSIDLAYGRGSYEQYFGPGTRLTVT.

The chain employs TRBV11-2 and TRBJ1-1; possibly TRBD1 for D (5 bases). The CDR3 extends over 15 amino acids. Trimming left V 3 bases short and J 1 base short, with 12 bases between. Germline lookup yields CDR1 SGHAT and CDR2 FQNNGV. CDR3 in amino acids: CASSLARQGNTEAFF. In nucleotides, the CDR3 is TGTGCCAGCAGCTTGGCACGTCAGGGGAACACTGAAGCTTTCTTT.

The gene calls are TRBV5-1 and TRBJ2-1; 14 bases match TRBD2. This CDR3 region has 16 residues. Germline CDR1 SGHRS, CDR2 YFSETQ. Trimming cost V 4 bases and J 4 bases; bases outside gene matches: 4. CDR3 sequence reads: CASSPGTSGGYNEQFF. The CDR3 bases are TGCGCCAGCAGCCCCGGGACTAGCGGGGGTTACAATGAGCAGTTCTTC.

This clone was detected once. The gene calls are TRBV19 and TRBJ2-3; 7 bases map to TRBD1. The CDR3 covers 14 residues. V dropped 7 bases and J dropped 6; count of bases not matched to a gene: 10. The germline V gene has CDR1 LNHDA and CDR2 SQIVND (reference sequence). Here the CDR3 DNA reads TGTGCCAGTAAGGCCGAGACAGGGCTGGATACGCAGTATTTT. It specifies CASKAETGLDTQYF.

V usage is TRBV5-6 and J usage is TRBJ1-1; TRBD1 might be the D (5 bases). Trimming cost V 1 base and J 5 bases, with 15 bases left between them. Germline V gene data show CDR1 as SGHDT and CDR2 as YYEEEE. CDR3 length: 15 amino acids. The CDR3 DNA follows: TGTGCCAGCAGCTTGTTAGCGGGGCGCGGAACTGAAGCTTTCTTT. Translating gives CASSLLAGRGTEAFF.

The V gene is TRBV19, the J gene TRBJ1-2, with TRBD1 matching over 7 bases. Germline CDR1 LNHDA, CDR2 SQIVND (reference sequence). With 6 bases clipped from V and 8 bases from J, the junction kept 15 bases outside the gene matches. The CDR3 spans 15 residues. In nucleotides, the CDR3 is TGTGCCAGTAGGCATCATTACAGGGGCTGGAAAGGCTACACCTTC. Encoded protein: CASRHHYRGWKGYTF.

This rearrangement joins TRBV6-5 to TRBJ2-2; D possibly corresponds to TRBD2 (6 bases). The CDR3 runs to 14 residues. The V gene's germline CDR1 is MNHEY and CDR2 SVGAGI. V was cut by 6 bases and J by 7 bases, with 15 bases left in between. The CDR3: CASSAGRLDGELFF. CDR3 sequence (DNA): TGTGCCAGCAGCGCGGGACGACTAGACGGGGAGCTGTTTTTT.

The V and J genes are TRBV5-1 and TRBJ2-1, with 9 bases aligning to TRBD2. The V gene's germline CDR1 is SGHRS and CDR2 YFSETQ. Trimming at V came to 3 bases and at J to 5 bases, leaving 6 bases not matched to a gene. This CDR3 contains 15 residues. The CDR3, as DNA: TGCGCCAGCAGCTCAATAGCGGGGGCAAACAATGAGCAGTTCTTC. It yields the protein CASSSIAGANNEQFF.

The chain links TRBV5-1 to TRBJ2-3; D is perhaps TRBD1 (6 bases). The CDR3 is made up of 15 amino acids. Germline assignment: CDR1 SGHRS and CDR2 YFSETQ. Trimming pared 4 bases from V and 2 bases from J, leaving 14 bases between. CDR3: CASSTNRVDTDTQYF. The CDR3 coding sequence is TGCGCCAGCAGCACAAACAGGGTTGACACAGATACGCAGTATTTT. The full variable domain, with the rest looked up from reference TRBV5-1 and TRBJ2-3, is KAGVTQTPRYLIKTRGQQVTLSCSPISGHRSVSWYQQTPGQGLQFLFEYFSETQRNKGNFPGRFSGRQFSNSRSEMNVSTLELGDSALYLCASSTNRVDTDTQYFGPGTRLTVL.

This clone appeared once. V is TRBV19 and J is TRBJ2-1; D is undetermined. The germline V gene has CDR1 LNHDA and CDR2 SQIVND (reference sequence). The CDR3 extends over 14 amino acids. The V gene lost 3 bases and the J gene lost 4 bases, with 10 bases spanning the gap. CDR3 bases: TGTGCCAGTAGTATCTCCGCCTCATACAATGAGCAGTTCTTC. This sequence encodes CASSISASYNEQFF.

The chain uses TRBV19 and TRBJ1-1; 8 nucleotides align to TRBD1. J was trimmed by 4 bases and V by 6 bases; bases with no gene match: 7. The germline CDR1 and CDR2 sequences are LNHDA and SQIVND (reference sequence). The CDR3 runs 14 residues. CDR3 sequence: CASSPTGAFTEAFF. For the CDR3, the DNA is TGTGCCAGTAGCCCGACAGGGGCTTTCACTGAAGCTTTCTTT.

The V gene is TRBV19, the J gene TRBJ1-1; 8 bases match TRBD1. The germline V gene encodes CDR1 LNHDA and CDR2 SQIVND (reference sequence). The CDR3 totals 16 residues. With V trimmed by 8 bases and J by 3 bases, 14 bases remained unmatched. For the CDR3, the DNA is TGTGCCAGTTCTCCCCTACAGGGGGAGGTGGACACTGAAGCTTTCTTT. Translation: CASSPLQGEVDTEAFF.

This chain links TRBV19 with TRBJ2-5; tentatively, D is TRBD1 (5 bases). Germline loops: CDR1 LNHDA, CDR2 SQIVND (reference sequence). V was clipped by 3 bases and J by 2 bases, with 16 bases between them. The CDR3 contains 16 residues. The CDR3 DNA follows: TGTGCCAGTAGTATTCGTGGCAGGGTGGGGCAAGAGACCCAGTACTTC. This gives the protein CASSIRGRVGQETQYF.

The chain is built from TRBV4-1 and TRBJ1-1; D uncertain. The germline CDR1 and CDR2 sequences are MGHRA and YSYEKL. V gave up 3 bases and J gave up 0 bases, with 8 bases separating them. The CDR3 is 14 amino acids. The CDR3 sequence is CASSQPTMNTEAFF. The DNA of the CDR3 is TGCGCCAGCAGCCAGCCGACCATGAACACTGAAGCTTTCTTT.